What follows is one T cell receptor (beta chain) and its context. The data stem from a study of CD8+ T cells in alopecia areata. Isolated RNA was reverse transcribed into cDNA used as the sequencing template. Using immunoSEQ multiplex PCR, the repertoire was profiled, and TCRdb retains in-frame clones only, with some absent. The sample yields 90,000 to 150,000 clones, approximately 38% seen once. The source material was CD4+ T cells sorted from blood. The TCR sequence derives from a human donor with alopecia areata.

CDR3: CASSYSLGNTEAFF. CDR3 coding DNA: TGTGCCAGCAGTTACTCGCTAGGGAACACTGAAGCTTTCTTT. The chain couples TRBV6-5 to TRBJ1-1; D remains ambiguous. The V gene's germline CDR1 is MNHEY and CDR2 SVGAGI. V was clipped by 0 bases and J by 1 base, with 6 bases between them. CDR3 length: 14 amino acids.